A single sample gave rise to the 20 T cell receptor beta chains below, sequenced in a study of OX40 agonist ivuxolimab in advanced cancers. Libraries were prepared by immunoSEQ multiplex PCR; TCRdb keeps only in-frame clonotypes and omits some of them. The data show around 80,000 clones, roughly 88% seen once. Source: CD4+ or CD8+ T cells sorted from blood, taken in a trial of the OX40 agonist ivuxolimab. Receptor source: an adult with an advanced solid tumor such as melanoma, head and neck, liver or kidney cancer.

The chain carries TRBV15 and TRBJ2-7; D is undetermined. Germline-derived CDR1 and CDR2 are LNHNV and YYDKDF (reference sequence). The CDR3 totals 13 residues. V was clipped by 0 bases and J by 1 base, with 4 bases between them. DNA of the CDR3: TGTGCCACCAGCAGAGACAGGTCCTACGAGCAGTACTTC. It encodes CATSRDRSYEQYF.

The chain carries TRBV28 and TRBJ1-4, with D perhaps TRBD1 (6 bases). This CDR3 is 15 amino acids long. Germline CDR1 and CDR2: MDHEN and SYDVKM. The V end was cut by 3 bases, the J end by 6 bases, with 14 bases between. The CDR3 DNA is TGTGCCAGCAGTTTGTCGGCAGGGGTAGATGAAAAACTGTTTTTT. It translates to CASSLSAGVDEKLFF.

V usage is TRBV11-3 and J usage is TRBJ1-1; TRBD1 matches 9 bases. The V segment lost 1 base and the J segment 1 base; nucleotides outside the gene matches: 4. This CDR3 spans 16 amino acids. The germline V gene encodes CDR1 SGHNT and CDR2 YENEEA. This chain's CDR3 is CASSLVEGQGNTEAFF. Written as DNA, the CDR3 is TGTGCCAGCAGCTTAGTAGAGGGACAGGGGAACACTGAAGCTTTCTTT.

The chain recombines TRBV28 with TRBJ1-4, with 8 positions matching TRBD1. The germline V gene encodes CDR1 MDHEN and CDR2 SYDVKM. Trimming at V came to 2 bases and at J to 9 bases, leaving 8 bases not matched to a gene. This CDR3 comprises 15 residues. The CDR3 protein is CASSLGQGGAKKLFF. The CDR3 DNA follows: TGTGCCAGCAGTTTAGGACAGGGAGGGGCCAAAAAACTGTTTTTT.

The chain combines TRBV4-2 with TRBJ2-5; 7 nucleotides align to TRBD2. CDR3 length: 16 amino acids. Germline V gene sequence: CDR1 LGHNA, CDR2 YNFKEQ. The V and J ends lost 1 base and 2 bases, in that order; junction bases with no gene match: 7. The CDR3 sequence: CASSQVSSGAQETQYF. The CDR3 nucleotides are TGTGCCAGCAGCCAAGTCTCTAGCGGAGCTCAAGAGACCCAGTACTTC.

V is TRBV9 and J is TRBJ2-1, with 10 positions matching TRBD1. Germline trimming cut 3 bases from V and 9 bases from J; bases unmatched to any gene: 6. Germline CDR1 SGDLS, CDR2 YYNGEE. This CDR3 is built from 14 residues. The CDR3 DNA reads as TGTGCCAGCAGCGCACCCGGGACAGGGGTTGAGCAGTTCTTC. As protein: CASSAPGTGVEQFF.

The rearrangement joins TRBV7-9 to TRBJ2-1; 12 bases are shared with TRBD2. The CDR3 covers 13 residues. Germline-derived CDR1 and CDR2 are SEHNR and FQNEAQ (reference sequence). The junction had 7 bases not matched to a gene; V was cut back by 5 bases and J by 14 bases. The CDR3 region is CASSGRTSGNEFF. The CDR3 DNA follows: TGTGCCAGCAGCGGGAGGACTAGCGGGAATGAGTTCTTC.

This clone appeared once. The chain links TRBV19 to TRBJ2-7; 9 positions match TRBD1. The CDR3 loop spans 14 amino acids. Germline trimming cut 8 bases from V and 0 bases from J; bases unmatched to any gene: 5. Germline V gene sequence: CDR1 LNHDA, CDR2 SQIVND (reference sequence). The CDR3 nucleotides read TGTGCCAGTTCCGGACAGGGGAACTCCTACGAGCAGTACTTC. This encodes CASSGQGNSYEQYF.

CDR3 DNA: TGTGCCAGTAATCGCCGGGACAGGGGTCTAGATACGCAGTATTTT. It translates to CASNRRDRGLDTQYF. The V and J genes are TRBV19 and TRBJ2-3, with TRBD1 identical over 10 bases. Unmatched junction bases numbered 9, after V lost 7 bases and J lost 5 bases. The germline V gene has CDR1 LNHDA and CDR2 SQIVND (reference sequence). The length of the CDR3 is 15 residues.

CDR3 bases: TGTGCCTGGAGTTCTACCGGGGGACAGGTCAAGCTGTTTTTT. Residues: CAWSSTGGQVKLFF. The chain recombines TRBV30 with TRBJ2-2; 8 bases fit TRBD1. CDR3 length: 14 amino acids. Germline V gene lookup returns CDR1 GTSNPN and CDR2 SVGIG (reference sequence). V dropped 2 bases and J dropped 12; count of bases not matched to a gene: 11.

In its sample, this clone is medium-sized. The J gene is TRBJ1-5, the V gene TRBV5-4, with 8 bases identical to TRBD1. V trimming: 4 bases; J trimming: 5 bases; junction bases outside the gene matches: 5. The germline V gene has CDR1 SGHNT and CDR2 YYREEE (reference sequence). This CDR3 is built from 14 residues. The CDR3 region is CASSPQGADQPQHF. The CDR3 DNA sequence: TGTGCCAGCAGCCCGCAGGGGGCCGATCAGCCCCAGCATTTT.

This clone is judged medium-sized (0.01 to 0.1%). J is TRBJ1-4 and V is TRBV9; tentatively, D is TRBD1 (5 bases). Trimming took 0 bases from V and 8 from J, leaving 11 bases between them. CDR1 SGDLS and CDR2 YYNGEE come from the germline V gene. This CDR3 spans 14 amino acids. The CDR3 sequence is CASSVGGVEEKLFF. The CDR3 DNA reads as TGTGCCAGCAGCGTAGGAGGGGTTGAGGAAAAACTGTTTTTT.

The CDR3 DNA reads TGTGCCATTTCTCGCCTAGCGGGAGACACCGGGGAGCTGTTTTTT. Encoded protein: CAISRLAGDTGELFF. The rearrangement joins TRBV10-3 to TRBJ2-2, with 10 bases identical to TRBD2. In germline, CDR1 is ENHRY, CDR2 SYGVKD. J lost 3 bases, V lost 9 bases, and 7 bases had no gene match. This CDR3 has 15 residues.

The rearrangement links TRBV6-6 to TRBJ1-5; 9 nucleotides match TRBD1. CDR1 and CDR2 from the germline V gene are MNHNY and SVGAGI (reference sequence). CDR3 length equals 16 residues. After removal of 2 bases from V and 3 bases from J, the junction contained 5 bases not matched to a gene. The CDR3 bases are TGTGCCAGCAGTTACGGGACAGGGACCGTCAATCAGCCCCAGCATTTT. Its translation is CASSYGTGTVNQPQHF.

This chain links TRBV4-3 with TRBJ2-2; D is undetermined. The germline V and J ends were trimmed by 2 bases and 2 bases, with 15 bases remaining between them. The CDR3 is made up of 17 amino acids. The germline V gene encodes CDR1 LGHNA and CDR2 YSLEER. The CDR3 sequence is CASSQSAWTENTGELFF. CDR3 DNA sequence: TGCGCCAGCAGCCAATCTGCTTGGACGGAAAACACCGGGGAGCTGTTTTTT.

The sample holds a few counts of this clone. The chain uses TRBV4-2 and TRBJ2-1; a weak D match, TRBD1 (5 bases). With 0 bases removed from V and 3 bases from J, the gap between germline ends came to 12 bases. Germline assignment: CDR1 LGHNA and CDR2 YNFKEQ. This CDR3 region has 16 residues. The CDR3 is CASSQEGTGGYNEQFF. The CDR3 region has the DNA TGTGCCAGCAGCCAAGAAGGAACAGGCGGCTACAATGAGCAGTTCTTC.

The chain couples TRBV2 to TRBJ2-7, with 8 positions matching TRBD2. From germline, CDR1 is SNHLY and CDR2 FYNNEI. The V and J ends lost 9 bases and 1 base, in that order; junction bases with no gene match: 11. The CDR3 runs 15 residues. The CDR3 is CASNKRSSGSYEQYF. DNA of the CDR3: TGTGCCAGTAACAAAAGGTCTAGCGGGTCCTACGAGCAGTACTTC.

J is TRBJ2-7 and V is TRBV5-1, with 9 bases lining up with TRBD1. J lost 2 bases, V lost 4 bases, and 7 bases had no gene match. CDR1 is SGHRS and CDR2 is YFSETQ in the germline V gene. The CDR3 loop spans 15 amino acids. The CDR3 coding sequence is TGCGCCAGCAGCCCCCGACAGGGGGGACCCTACGAGCAGTACTTC. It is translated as CASSPRQGGPYEQYF.

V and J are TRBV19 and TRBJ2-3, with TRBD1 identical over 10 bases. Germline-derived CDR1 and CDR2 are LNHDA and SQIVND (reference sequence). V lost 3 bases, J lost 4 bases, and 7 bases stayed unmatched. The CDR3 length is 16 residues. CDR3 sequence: CASSIRTGGGADTQYF. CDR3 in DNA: TGTGCCAGTAGTATCCGGACAGGGGGGGGTGCAGATACGCAGTATTTT.

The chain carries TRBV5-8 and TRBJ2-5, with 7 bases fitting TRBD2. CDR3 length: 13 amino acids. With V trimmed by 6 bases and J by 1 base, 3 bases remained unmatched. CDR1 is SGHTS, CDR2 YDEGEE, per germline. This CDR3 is CASKRDSQETQYF. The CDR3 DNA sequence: TGTGCCAGCAAGCGGGACTCCCAAGAGACCCAGTACTTC. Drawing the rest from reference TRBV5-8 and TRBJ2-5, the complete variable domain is EAGVTQSPTHLIKTRGQQATLRCSPISGHTSVYWYQQALGLGLQFLLWYDEGEERNRGNFPPRFSGRQFPNYSSELNVNALELEDSALYLCASKRDSQETQYFGPGTRLLVL.